The 27 T cell receptor beta chains below come from one sample, sequenced in a study of OX40 agonist ivuxolimab in advanced cancers. Assay: immunoSEQ multiplex PCR; the TCRdb copy retains only in-frame clones and omits some. The profile shows some 41,000 clones, 86% of them singletons. Sequenced here: CD4+ or CD8+ T cells sorted from blood, sampled in a trial of the OX40 agonist ivuxolimab. Receptors were obtained from an adult with an advanced solid tumor such as melanoma, head and neck, liver or kidney cancer.

The V call is TRBV2, the J call TRBJ1-4; D is ambiguous. Looked up from germline, CDR1 is SNHLY and CDR2 is FYNNEI. CDR3 length: 14 residues. V was clipped by 2 bases and J by 3 bases, with 7 bases between them. CDR3 in DNA: TGTGCCAGCAGTGAATCTAAGCCTAATGAAAAACTGTTTTTT. Protein sequence: CASSESKPNEKLFF.

This chain uses TRBV7-8 with TRBJ2-2; TRBD2 matches at 11 bases. The CDR3 totals 20 residues. Germline V gives CDR1 SGHVS, CDR2 FQNEAQ. Trimming cost V 5 bases and J 4 bases; bases outside gene matches: 18. For the CDR3, the DNA is TGTGCCAGCAGCCCCTCGAGGTTTCTAGCGGGGGGTAGGGGCACCGGGGAGCTGTTTTTT. It translates to CASSPSRFLAGGRGTGELFF.

This chain links TRBV6-5 with TRBJ2-5; 8 bases fit TRBD1. The CDR3 loop spans 15 amino acids. Germline V lookup: CDR1 MNHEY, CDR2 SVGAGI. With 3 bases clipped from V and 1 base from J, the junction kept 4 bases outside the gene matches. CDR3 region: CASSYFGQGQETQYF. The DNA of the CDR3 is TGTGCCAGCAGTTATTTCGGACAGGGCCAAGAGACCCAGTACTTC.

The J gene is TRBJ2-5, the V gene TRBV4-2; 8 nucleotides agree with TRBD2. The V gene's germline CDR1 is LGHNA and CDR2 YNFKEQ. The CDR3 runs 18 residues. With 0 bases clipped from V and 1 base from J, the junction kept 10 bases outside the gene matches. CDR3 loop: CASSQDPPGGARQETQYF. The CDR3 nucleotides read TGTGCCAGCAGCCAAGACCCCCCCGGGGGGGCCCGCCAAGAGACCCAGTACTTC.

The genes are TRBV7-2 and TRBJ1-2, with TRBD1 identical over 9 bases. Germline V gene sequence: CDR1 SGHTA, CDR2 FQGNSA. The CDR3 runs to 14 residues. V shed 7 bases and J 4 bases; nucleotides not matched to a gene: 7. The CDR3 DNA sequence: TGTGCCAGCACCCAGGACAGGGGAAGCTATGGCTACACCTTC. Protein: CASTQDRGSYGYTF.

This clone was observed a few times. The chain carries TRBV10-2 and TRBJ1-5; no clear D gene. This CDR3 region has 13 residues. Germline V gene lookup returns CDR1 WSHSY and CDR2 SAAADI. V lost 0 bases to trimming and J lost 7 bases, with 7 bases between them. CDR3 nucleotide sequence: TGCGCCAGCAGTGAGTCAAGGGAGCAGCCCCAGCATTTT. Translating gives CASSESREQPQHF.

The chain links TRBV9 to TRBJ1-2; no clear D gene. This CDR3 spans 13 amino acids. V lost 4 bases to trimming and J lost 5 bases, with 12 bases between them. CDR1 and CDR2 (germline): SGDLS, YYNGEE. CDR3 DNA: TGTGCCAGCAGCCCCTGGACGGGATATGGCTACACCTTC. This translates into CASSPWTGYGYTF.

This sequence joins TRBV2 and TRBJ1-4, with 8 bases fitting TRBD1. The CDR3 totals 15 residues. Germline trimming cut 4 bases from V and 3 bases from J; bases unmatched to any gene: 4. Per the germline V gene, CDR1 is SNHLY and CDR2 is FYNNEI. The CDR3 DNA reads TGTGCCAGCAGTGCTCAGGGGGCGCCTAATGAAAAACTGTTTTTT. Amino acids: CASSAQGAPNEKLFF.

V is TRBV5-1 and J is TRBJ2-5; 10 bases agree with TRBD2. The CDR3 length is 17 residues. Germline values: CDR1 SGHRS, CDR2 YFSETQ. J gave up 5 bases and V 7 bases, and 17 bases lay outside the gene matches. CDR3 nucleotides: TGCGCCAGCCGCCCGGGGGTAGCGGGGGGACCCTCTGAGACCCAGTACTTC. This codes for CASRPGVAGGPSETQYF.

V usage is TRBV5-6 and J usage is TRBJ2-1; 9 bases are shared with TRBD1. The CDR3 has 15 residues. Per germline, CDR1 SGHDT and CDR2 YYEEEE. The J segment lost 2 bases and the V segment lost 4 bases, leaving 4 bases of the junction unmatched. The CDR3 region has the DNA TGTGCCAGCAGCCCCGGGGACAGGGCCTACAATGAGCAGTTCTTC. Protein: CASSPGDRAYNEQFF.

This rearrangement joins TRBV7-9 to TRBJ2-1; D might be TRBD2 (6 bases). This CDR3 comprises 15 residues. The germline V gene encodes CDR1 SEHNR and CDR2 FQNEAQ (reference sequence). Trimming removed 1 base at V and 3 bases at J, with 10 bases between. This chain's CDR3 is CASSLEGLHYNEQFF. The CDR3 coding sequence is TGTGCCAGCAGCTTAGAAGGACTACACTACAATGAGCAGTTCTTC.

The chain combines TRBV28 with TRBJ1-4; no definite D call. CDR1 is MDHEN, CDR2 SYDVKM, per germline. The CDR3 runs 14 residues. Trimming pared 6 bases from V and 4 bases from J, leaving 12 bases between. The CDR3 reads CASSSGVDNEKLFF. In DNA, the CDR3 is TGTGCCAGCAGCTCGGGAGTAGATAATGAAAAACTGTTTTTT.

The J gene is TRBJ1-6, the V gene TRBV2, with a tentative D call TRBD1 (5 bases). Germline V CDR1 and CDR2: SNHLY, FYNNEI. V lost 8 bases to trimming and J lost 0 bases, with 14 bases between them. The CDR3 is 16 amino acids. The CDR3 DNA reads as TGTGCCAGCGGCCAGGGACGGAGCTCCTATAATTCACCCCTCCACTTT. This encodes CASGQGRSSYNSPLHF.

The chain combines TRBV7-9 with TRBJ1-3, with D hard to call. The CDR3 covers 14 residues. Between the trimmed V and J ends, which lost 5 bases and 6 bases, there was a span of 14 bases. CDR1 is SEHNR, CDR2 FQNEAQ, per germline (reference sequence). This CDR3 is CASSDIRAQNTIYF. CDR3 sequence (DNA): TGTGCCAGCAGCGACATAAGAGCCCAAAACACCATATATTTT.

The chain employs TRBV15 and TRBJ2-3; D unclear. Trimming took off 1 base at V and 5 bases at J, with 13 bases between the two ends. Per the germline V gene, CDR1 is LNHNV and CDR2 is YYDKDF (reference sequence). The CDR3 length is 15 residues. The CDR3 loop reads CATSRGVGTRDTQYF. In DNA form, the CDR3 reads TGTGCCACCAGCAGAGGGGTTGGCACCAGAGATACGCAGTATTTT.

The rearrangement uses TRBV7-3 and TRBJ2-5; no reliable D call. The CDR3 extends over 13 amino acids. With 4 bases removed from V and 4 bases from J, the gap between germline ends came to 10 bases. Germline CDR1 is SGHTA and CDR2 is FQGTGA. CDR3 DNA sequence: TGTGCCAGCAGCTACTCCGAAGGAGAGACCCAGTACTTC. This translates into CASSYSEGETQYF. Supplemented by reference TRBV7-3 and TRBJ2-5, the full variable domain reads GAGVSQTPSNKVTEKGKYVELRCDPISGHTALYWYRQSLGQGPEFLIYFQGTGAADDSGLPNDRFFAVRPEGSVSTLKIQRTERGDSAVYLCASSYSEGETQYFGPGTRLLVL.

J is TRBJ2-7 and V is TRBV7-6, with 8 nucleotides matching TRBD2. The germline CDR1 and CDR2 sequences are SGHVS and FNYEAQ. The trim removed 4 bases at V and 7 bases at J, leaving 6 bases unmatched. The CDR3 sequence is 13 residues long. The CDR3 spells CASSSRLAGEQYF. The CDR3, as DNA: TGTGCCAGCAGCTCTCGCTTAGCGGGGGAGCAGTACTTC.

This rearrangement joins TRBV29-1 to TRBJ1-1, with a possible D match to TRBD1 (6 bases). The CDR3 covers 12 residues. Trimming left V 5 bases short and J 2 bases short, with 9 bases between. Germline assignment: CDR1 SQVTM and CDR2 ANQGSEA. The CDR3 nucleotides are TGCAGCGTTCACAGGGTTAACACTGAAGCTTTCTTT. Its protein product is CSVHRVNTEAFF.

The rearrangement links TRBV12-5 to TRBJ2-5, with 7 positions matching TRBD1. Germline CDR1 and CDR2: LGHNT and FRNRAP. The V gene end was trimmed by 3 bases and the J gene end by 5 bases; junction bases not matched to a gene: 3. The CDR3 loop spans 13 amino acids. CDR3 region: CASGLTGVETQYF. CDR3 nucleotides: TGTGCTAGTGGTTTAACAGGGGTGGAGACCCAGTACTTC.

This chain links TRBV10-3 with TRBJ1-2; D is ambiguous. Between the trimmed V and J ends, which lost 0 bases and 8 bases, there was a span of 10 bases. The CDR3 is 13 residues long. The germline gives CDR1 ENHRY, CDR2 SYGVKD. The CDR3 DNA follows: TGTGCCATCAGTGAGTCCTCCGAGAGGGGCTACACCTTC. Amino acid sequence: CAISESSERGYTF.

The chain couples TRBV18 to TRBJ1-6; D call uncertain. The CDR3 spans 12 residues. V lost 2 bases, J lost 9 bases, and 5 bases lay in between. Germline V gene data show CDR1 as KGHSH and CDR2 as LQKENI. CDR3 in DNA: TGTGCCAGCTCACCAGAGGGTTCACCCCTCCACTTT. This translates into CASSPEGSPLHF.

The chain couples TRBV7-2 to TRBJ1-6; D might be TRBD1 (5 bases). Per germline, CDR1 SGHTA and CDR2 FQGNSA. V lost 5 bases and J 10 bases, leaving 15 bases between the germline ends. The CDR3 is made up of 14 amino acids. In nucleotides, the CDR3 is TGTGCCAGCAGCGCAGGGTTATGGGGCTCACCCCTCCACTTT. Amino acids: CASSAGLWGSPLHF.

This clone turned up a few times. The V gene is TRBV27, the J gene TRBJ1-5; 9 bases map to TRBD1. Germline assignment: CDR1 MNHEY and CDR2 SMNVEV (reference sequence). V shed 4 bases, J shed 4 bases, and the junction held 2 bases outside the gene matches. The CDR3 extends over 14 amino acids. CDR3 amino acids: CASSSGQGNQPQHF. The CDR3 nucleotides are TGTGCCAGCAGTTCGGGACAGGGAAATCAGCCCCAGCATTTT.

Worth noting for this clone: One end of the junction varies from germline; a read error may be responsible. This chain uses TRBV7-3 with TRBJ2-3; TRBD2 matches at 13 bases. This CDR3 contains 18 residues. CDR1 SGHTA and CDR2 FQGTGA come from the germline V gene. The CDR3 spells CASSLTWTSGGSTDTQYF. CDR3 DNA: TGTGCCAGCAGCCTAACTTGGACTAGCGGGGGTTCCACAGATACGCAGTATTTT.

This chain joins TRBV27 and TRBJ1-2; D call uncertain. The CDR3 runs 11 residues. Germline lookup yields CDR1 MNHEY and CDR2 SMNVEV (reference sequence). V was shortened by 9 bases and J by 7 bases, with 12 bases between the two germline ends. CDR3 in DNA: TGTGCCAGTGGCTGGTCCTCTGGCTACACCTTC. It yields the protein CASGWSSGYTF.

The chain has TRBV19 and TRBJ2-7, with D perhaps TRBD1 or TRBD2 (6 bases each). V lost 6 bases to trimming and J lost 3 bases, with 18 bases between them. The CDR3 length is 15 residues. Germline V gives CDR1 LNHDA, CDR2 SQIVND (reference sequence). The CDR3 DNA is TGTGCCAGTAGCGAGGAAAAGGGGGGCCACTACGAGCAGTACTTC. It is translated as CASSEEKGGHYEQYF.

This clone has just one count. The chain joins TRBV2 to TRBJ1-5; the D is unclear. V shed 0 bases and J shed 2 bases, with 8 bases lying between them. The CDR3 covers 15 residues. Germline V gene sequence: CDR1 SNHLY, CDR2 FYNNEI. CDR3 nucleotide sequence: TGTGCCAGCAGTGAAGCGTCCCGGGGCAATCAGCCCCAGCATTTT. Translated, it gives CASSEASRGNQPQHF.